This TCR beta chain comes out of a study of patients and donors after allogeneic stem cell transplantation. Each CDR3 protein is one row after TCRdb ran MiXCR on the RT-PCR reads. This sample has around 160,000 distinct CDR3 sequences; approximately 30% occur once, and the top ten carry around 3%. Between the trimmed V and J ends, which lost 5 bases and 4 bases, there was a span of 18 bases. There are 16 residues in the CDR3. From germline, CDR1 is MDHEN and CDR2 SYDVKM. The receptor comes from a human donor who was either an allogeneic HSCT recipient or a stem cell or donor lymphocyte infusion donor (not recorded which). It is not recorded whose cells these are; they may come from a transplant donor. The sequenced sample consisted of blood, either unsorted or a sorted T cell fraction (not recorded which). This rearrangement joins TRBV28 to TRBJ2-1; D perhaps matches TRBD2 (5 bases). The CDR3 DNA reads TGTGCCAGCAGTCTGAAAAGCGGAGGCCTTTACAATGAGCAGTTCTTC. Translation gives CASSLKSGGLYNEQFF.